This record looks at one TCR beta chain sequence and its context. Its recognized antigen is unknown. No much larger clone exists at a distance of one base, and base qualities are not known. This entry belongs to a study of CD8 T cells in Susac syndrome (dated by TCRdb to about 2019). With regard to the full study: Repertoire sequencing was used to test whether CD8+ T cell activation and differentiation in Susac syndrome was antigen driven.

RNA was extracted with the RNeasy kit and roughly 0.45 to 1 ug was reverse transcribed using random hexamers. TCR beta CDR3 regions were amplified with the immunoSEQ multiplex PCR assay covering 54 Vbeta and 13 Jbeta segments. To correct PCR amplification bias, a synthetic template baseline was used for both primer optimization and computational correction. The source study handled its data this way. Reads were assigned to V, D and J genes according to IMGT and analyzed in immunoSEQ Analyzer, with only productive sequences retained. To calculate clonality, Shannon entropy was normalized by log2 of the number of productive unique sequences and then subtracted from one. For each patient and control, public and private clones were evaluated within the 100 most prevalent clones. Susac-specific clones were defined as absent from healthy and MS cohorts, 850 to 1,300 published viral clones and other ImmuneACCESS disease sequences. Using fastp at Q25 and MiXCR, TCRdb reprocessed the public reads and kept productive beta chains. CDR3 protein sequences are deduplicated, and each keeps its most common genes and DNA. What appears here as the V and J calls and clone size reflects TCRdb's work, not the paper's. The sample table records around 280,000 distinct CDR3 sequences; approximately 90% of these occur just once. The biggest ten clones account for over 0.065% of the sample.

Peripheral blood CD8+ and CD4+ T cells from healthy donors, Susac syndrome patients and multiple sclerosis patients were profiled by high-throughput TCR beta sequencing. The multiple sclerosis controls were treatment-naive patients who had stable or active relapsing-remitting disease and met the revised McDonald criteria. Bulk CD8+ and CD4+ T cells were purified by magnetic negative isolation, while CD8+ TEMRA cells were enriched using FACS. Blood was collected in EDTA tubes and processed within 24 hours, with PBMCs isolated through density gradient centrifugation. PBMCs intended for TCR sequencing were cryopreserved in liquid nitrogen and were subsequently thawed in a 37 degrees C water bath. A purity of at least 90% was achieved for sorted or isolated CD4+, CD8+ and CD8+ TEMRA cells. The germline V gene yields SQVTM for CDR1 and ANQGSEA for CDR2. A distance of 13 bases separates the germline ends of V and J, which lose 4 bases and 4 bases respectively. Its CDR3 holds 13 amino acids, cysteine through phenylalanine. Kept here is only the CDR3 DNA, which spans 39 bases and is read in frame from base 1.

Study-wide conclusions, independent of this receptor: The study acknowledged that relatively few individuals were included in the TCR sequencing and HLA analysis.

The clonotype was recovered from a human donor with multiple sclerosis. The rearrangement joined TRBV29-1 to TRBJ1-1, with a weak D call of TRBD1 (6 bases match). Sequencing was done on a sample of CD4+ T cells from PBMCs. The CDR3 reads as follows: CSVGGALSTEAFF. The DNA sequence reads TGCAGCGTTGGGGGGGCTTTGAGCACTGAAGCTTTCTTT. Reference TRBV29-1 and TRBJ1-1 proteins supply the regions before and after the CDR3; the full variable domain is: SAVISQKPSRDICQRGTSLTIQCQVDSQVTMMFWYRQQPGQSLTLIATANQGSEATYESGFVIDKFPISRPNLTFSTLTVSNMSPEDSSIYLCSVGGALSTEAFFGQGTRLTVV.